The source of this T cell receptor (beta chain) is a study of T cells in Graves' hyperthyroidism and ophthalmopathy. The definition of stable Graves' hyperthyroidism was no ophthalmopathy progression within 18 months. This clonotype occurred many times. TCR beta CDR3 region amplification was performed from RNA transcripts. Initially, a first-round RT-PCR of the TCR CDR3 employed the HTBI primer set. Each CDR3 protein is one row after TCRdb ran MiXCR on the multiplex PCR reads. This sample has around 340,000 distinct CDR3 sequences, with more than 11% found just once. Unmatched junction bases numbered 3, after V lost 6 bases and J lost 7 bases. CDR1 and CDR2 from the germline V gene are SNHLY and FYNNEI. CDR3 length equals 13 residues.

This TCR was sampled from a woman aged 30 to 39 with Graves' hyperthyroidism. The material sequenced was blood. The chain recombines TRBV2 with TRBJ2-1, with TRBD1 matching over 10 bases. The CDR3 DNA follows: TGTGCCAGCAGCGGACAGGGGGGGAATGAGCAGTTCTTC. Translating it yields CASSGQGGNEQFF.